This TCR beta chain came from a study of identical twins. The study, taken as a whole, reports: The study found that models underestimated out-of-frame TCR alpha sharing in monozygotic twins. Reduced insertions were recorded for abundant cord blood beta clonotypes, with no such pattern in memory repertoires.

In germline, CDR1 is SGHTA, CDR2 FQGNSA. V lost 5 bases, J lost 8 bases, and 11 bases stayed unmatched. The CDR3 is 14 residues long. Many counts were recorded for this clonotype. Its antigen is unknown. TCRdb passed the 5' RACE reads through MiXCR, listing each CDR3 protein once. Seen here are fewer than 250,000 distinct CDR3 sequences, less than 9.5% observed once, and the top ten hold just over 5%. This sequence originates from a woman in her late teens or twenties in good health. V is TRBV7-2 and J is TRBJ1-2; the match to TRBD1 covers 7 bases. What was sequenced was memory (CD45RO+) T cells sorted from blood. For the CDR3, the DNA is TGTGCCAGCAGCGCCCGACAGGGTTCGTGGGGCTACACCTTC. The encoded protein is CASSARQGSWGYTF.